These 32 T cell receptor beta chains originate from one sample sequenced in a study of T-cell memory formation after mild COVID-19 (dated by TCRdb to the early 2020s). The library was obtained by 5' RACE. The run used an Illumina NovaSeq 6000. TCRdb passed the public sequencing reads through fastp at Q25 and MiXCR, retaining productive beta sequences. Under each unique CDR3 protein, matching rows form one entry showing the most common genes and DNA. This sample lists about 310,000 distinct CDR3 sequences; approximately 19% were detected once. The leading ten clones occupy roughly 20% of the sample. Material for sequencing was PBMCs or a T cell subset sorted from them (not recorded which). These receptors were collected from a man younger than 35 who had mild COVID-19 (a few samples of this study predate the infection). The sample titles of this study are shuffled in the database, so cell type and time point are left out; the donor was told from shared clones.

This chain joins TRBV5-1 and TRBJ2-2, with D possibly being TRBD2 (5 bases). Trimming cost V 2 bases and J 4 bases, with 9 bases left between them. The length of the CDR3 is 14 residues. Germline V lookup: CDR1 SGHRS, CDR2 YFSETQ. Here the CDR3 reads CASSFSGSTGELFF. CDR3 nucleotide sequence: TGCGCCAGCAGCTTTTCGGGAAGCACCGGGGAGCTGTTTTTT.

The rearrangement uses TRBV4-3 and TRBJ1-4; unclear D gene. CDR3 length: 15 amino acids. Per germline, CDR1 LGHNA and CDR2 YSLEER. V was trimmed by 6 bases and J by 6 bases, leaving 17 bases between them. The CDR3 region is CASRETWTPHEKLFF. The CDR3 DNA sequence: TGCGCCAGCAGGGAAACCTGGACTCCCCATGAAAAACTGTTTTTT.

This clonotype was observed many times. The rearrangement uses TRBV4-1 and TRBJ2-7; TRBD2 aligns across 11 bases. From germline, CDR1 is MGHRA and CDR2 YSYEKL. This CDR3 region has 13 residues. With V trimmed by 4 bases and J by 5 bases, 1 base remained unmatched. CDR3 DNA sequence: TGCGCCAGCAGCCCACTAGCGGGGGACGAGCAGTACTTC. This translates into CASSPLAGDEQYF.

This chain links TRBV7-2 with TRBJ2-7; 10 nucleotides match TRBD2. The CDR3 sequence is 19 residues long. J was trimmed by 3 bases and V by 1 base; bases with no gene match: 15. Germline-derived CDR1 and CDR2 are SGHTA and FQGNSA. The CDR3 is CASSLGYFGTSGVDYEQYF. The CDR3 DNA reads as TGTGCCAGCAGCTTAGGGTATTTCGGTACTAGCGGGGTCGACTACGAGCAGTACTTC. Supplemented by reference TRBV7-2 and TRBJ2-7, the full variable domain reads GAGVSQSPSNKVTEKGKDVELRCDPISGHTALYWYRQSLGQGLEFLIYFQGNSAPDKSGLPSDRFSAERTGGSVSTLTIQRTQQEDSAVYLCASSLGYFGTSGVDYEQYFGPGTRLTVT.

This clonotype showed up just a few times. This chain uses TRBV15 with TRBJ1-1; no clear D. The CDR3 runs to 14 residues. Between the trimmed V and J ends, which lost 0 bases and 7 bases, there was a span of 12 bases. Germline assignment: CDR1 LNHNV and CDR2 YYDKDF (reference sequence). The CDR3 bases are TGTGCCACCAGCAGAGATCCCGTTAGCCTTGAAGCTTTCTTT. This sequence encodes CATSRDPVSLEAFF.

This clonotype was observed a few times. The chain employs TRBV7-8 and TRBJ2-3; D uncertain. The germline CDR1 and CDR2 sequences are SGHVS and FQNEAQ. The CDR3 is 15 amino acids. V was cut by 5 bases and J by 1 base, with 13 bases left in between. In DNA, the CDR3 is TGTGCCAGCAGCATAGGAATAGCTGGCACAGATACGCAGTATTTT. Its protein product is CASSIGIAGTDTQYF.

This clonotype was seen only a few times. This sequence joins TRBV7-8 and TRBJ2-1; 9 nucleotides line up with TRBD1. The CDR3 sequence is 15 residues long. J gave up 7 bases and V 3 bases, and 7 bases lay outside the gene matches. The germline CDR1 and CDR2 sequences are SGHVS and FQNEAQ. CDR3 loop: CASSFRTGEQNEQFF. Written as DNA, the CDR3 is TGTGCCAGCAGCTTCCGGACAGGGGAGCAGAATGAGCAGTTCTTC. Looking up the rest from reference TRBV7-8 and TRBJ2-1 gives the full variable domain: GAGVSQSPRYKVAKRGQDVALRCDPISGHVSLFWYQQALGQGPEFLTYFQNEAQLDKSGLPSDRFFAERPEGSVSTLKIQRTQQEDSAVYLCASSFRTGEQNEQFFGPGTRLTVL.

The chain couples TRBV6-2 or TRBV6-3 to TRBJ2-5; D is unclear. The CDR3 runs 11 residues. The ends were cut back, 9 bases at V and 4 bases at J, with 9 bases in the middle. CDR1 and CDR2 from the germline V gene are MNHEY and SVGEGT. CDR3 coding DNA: TGTGCCAGTACCGACGGAGAGACCCAGTACTTC. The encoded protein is CASTDGETQYF.

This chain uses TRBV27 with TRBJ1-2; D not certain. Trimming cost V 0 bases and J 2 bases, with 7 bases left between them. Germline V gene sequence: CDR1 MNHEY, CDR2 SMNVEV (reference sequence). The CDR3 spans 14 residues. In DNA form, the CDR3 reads TGTGCCAGCAGTTTATCCACAACCAACTATGGCTACACCTTC. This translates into CASSLSTTNYGYTF.

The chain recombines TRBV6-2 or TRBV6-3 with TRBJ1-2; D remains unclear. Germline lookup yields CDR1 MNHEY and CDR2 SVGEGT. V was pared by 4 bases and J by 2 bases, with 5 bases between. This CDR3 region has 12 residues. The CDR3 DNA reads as TGTGCCAGCAGTTTCCAGAACTATGGCTACACCTTC. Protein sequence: CASSFQNYGYTF.

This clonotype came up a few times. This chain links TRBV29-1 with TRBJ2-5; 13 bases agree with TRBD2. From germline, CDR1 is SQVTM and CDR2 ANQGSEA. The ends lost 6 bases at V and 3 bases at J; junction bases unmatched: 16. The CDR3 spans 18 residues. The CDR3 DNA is TGCAGCGTGCCCGGGACTAGCGGGACCCTCAATCCGGAAGAGACCCAGTACTTC. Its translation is CSVPGTSGTLNPEETQYF.

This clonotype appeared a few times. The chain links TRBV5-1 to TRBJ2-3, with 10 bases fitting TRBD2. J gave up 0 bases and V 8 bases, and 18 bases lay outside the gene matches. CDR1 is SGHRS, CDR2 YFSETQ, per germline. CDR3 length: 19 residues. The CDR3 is CASRPQGVLAGDSTDTQYF. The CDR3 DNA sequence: TGCGCCAGTCGCCCCCAGGGAGTCCTAGCGGGGGATAGCACAGATACGCAGTATTTT.

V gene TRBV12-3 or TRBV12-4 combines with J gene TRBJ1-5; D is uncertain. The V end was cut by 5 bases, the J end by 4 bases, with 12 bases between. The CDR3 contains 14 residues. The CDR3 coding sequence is TGTGCCAGCAGTGGCGTCGGGAAAAATCAGCCCCAGCATTTT. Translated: CASSGVGKNQPQHF.

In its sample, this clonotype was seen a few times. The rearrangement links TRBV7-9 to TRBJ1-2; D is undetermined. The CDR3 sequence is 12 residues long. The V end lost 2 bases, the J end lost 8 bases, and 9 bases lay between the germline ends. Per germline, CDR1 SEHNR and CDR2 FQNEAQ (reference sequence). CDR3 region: CASSLQTTGYTF. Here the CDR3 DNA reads TGTGCCAGCAGCTTACAAACGACGGGCTACACCTTC.

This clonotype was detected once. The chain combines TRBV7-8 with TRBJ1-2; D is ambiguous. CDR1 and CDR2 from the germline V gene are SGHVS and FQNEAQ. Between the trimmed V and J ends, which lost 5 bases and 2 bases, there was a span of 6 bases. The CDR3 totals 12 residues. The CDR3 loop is CASSGQNYGYTF. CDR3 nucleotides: TGTGCCAGCAGCGGGCAGAACTATGGCTACACCTTC.

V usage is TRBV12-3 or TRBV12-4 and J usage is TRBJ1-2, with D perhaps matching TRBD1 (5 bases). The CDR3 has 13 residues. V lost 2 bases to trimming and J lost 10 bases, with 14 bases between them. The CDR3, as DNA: TGTGCCAGCAGTTTAATGGGGGGGTTCTACTACACCTTC. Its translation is CASSLMGGFYYTF.

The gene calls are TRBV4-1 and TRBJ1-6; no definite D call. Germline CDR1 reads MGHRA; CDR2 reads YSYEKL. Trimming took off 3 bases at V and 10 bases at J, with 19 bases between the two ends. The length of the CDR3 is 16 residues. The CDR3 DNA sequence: TGCGCCAGCAGCCACCCCGGGCCACACGGAGGGTCACCCCTCCACTTT. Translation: CASSHPGPHGGSPLHF.

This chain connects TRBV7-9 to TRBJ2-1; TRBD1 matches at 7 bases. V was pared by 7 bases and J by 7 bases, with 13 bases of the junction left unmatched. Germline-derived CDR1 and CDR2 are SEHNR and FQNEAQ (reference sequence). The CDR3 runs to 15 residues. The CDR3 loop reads CASTSDLRGLNEQFF. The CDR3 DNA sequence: TGTGCCAGCACCTCAGATCTCAGGGGGTTGAATGAGCAGTTCTTC.

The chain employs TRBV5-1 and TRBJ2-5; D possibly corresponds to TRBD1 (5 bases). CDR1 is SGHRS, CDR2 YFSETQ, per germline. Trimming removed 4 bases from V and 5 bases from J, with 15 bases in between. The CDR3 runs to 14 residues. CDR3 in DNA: TGCGCCAGCAGCCCCAGGGTTGGATCGGAGACCCAGTACTTC. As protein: CASSPRVGSETQYF.

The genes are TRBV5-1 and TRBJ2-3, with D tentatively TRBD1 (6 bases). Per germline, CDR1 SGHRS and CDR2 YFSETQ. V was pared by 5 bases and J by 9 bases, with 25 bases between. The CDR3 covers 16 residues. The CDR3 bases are TGCGCCAGCAGACTTGACAGTGCTCTTGGGGGCGGAACGCAGTATTTT. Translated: CASRLDSALGGGTQYF.

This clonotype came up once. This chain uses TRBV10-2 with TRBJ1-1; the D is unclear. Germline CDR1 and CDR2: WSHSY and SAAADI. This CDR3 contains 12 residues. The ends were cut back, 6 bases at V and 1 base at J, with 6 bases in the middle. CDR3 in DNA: TGCGCCAGCAGGGGGAGGAACACTGAAGCTTTCTTT. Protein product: CASRGRNTEAFF.

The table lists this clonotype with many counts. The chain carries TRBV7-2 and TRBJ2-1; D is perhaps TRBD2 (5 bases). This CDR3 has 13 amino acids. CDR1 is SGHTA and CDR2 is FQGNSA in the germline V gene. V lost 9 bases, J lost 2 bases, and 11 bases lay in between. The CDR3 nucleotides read TGTGCCAGTCCGGGGTTAGCCTACAATGAGCAGTTCTTC. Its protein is CASPGLAYNEQFF.

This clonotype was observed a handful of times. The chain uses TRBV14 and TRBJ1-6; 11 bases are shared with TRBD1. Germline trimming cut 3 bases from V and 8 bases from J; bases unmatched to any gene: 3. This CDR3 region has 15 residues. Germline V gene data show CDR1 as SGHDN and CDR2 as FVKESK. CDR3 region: CASSHGQGADSPLHF. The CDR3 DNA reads TGTGCCAGCAGCCACGGACAGGGGGCCGATTCACCCCTCCACTTT.

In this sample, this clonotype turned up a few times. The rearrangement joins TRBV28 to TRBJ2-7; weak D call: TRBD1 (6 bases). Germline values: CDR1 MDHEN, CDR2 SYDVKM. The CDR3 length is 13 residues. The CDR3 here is CASRGPGQATISV. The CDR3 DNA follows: TGTGCCAGCAGGGGTCCGGGACAAGCCACTATAAGCGTC.

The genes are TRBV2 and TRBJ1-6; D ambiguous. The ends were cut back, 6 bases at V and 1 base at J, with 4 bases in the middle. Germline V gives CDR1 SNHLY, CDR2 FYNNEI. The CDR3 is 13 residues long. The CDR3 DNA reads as TGTGCCAGCAGAGCGTCCTATAATTCACCCCTCCACTTT. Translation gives CASRASYNSPLHF.

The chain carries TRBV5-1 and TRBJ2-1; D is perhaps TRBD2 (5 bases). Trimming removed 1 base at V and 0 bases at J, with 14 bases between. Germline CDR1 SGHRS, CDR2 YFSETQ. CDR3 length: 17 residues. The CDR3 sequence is CASSLLLRTLSYNEQFF. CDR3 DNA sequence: TGCGCCAGCAGCTTGTTACTACGGACTCTCTCCTACAATGAGCAGTTCTTC.

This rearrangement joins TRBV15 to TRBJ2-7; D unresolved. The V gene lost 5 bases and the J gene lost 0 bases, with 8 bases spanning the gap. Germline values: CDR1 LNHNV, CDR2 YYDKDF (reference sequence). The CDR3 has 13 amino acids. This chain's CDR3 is CATSVRTSYEQYF. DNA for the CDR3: TGTGCCACCAGCGTCAGAACCTCCTACGAGCAGTACTTC.

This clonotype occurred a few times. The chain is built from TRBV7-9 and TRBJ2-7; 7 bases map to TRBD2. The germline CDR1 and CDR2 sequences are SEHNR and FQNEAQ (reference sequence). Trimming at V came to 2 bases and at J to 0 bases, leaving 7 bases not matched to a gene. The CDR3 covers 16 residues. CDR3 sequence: CASSLLGGRSSYEQYV. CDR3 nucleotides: TGTGCCAGCAGCTTATTGGGAGGGAGGAGCTCCTACGAGCAGTACGTC.

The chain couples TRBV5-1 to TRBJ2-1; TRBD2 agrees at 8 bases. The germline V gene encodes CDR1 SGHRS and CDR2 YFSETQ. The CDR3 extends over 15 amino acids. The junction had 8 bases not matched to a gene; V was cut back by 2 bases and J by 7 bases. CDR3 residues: CASSFSAGGRNEQFF. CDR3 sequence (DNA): TGCGCCAGCAGCTTCTCGGCGGGGGGTAGGAATGAGCAGTTCTTC. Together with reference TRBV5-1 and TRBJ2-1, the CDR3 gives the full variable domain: KAGVTQTPRYLIKTRGQQVTLSCSPISGHRSVSWYQQTPGQGLQFLFEYFSETQRNKGNFPGRFSGRQFSNSRSEMNVSTLELGDSALYLCASSFSAGGRNEQFFGPGTRLTVL.

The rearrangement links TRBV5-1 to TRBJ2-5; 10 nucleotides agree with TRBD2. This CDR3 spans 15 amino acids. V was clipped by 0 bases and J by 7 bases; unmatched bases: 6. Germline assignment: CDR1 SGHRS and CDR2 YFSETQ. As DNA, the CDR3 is TGCGCCAGCAGCTTGGAAGCGGGGGGGCAGGGGACCCAGTACTTC. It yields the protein CASSLEAGGQGTQYF. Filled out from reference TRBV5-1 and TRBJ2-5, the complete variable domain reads KAGVTQTPRYLIKTRGQQVTLSCSPISGHRSVSWYQQTPGQGLQFLFEYFSETQRNKGNFPGRFSGRQFSNSRSEMNVSTLELGDSALYLCASSLEAGGQGTQYFGPGTRLLVL.

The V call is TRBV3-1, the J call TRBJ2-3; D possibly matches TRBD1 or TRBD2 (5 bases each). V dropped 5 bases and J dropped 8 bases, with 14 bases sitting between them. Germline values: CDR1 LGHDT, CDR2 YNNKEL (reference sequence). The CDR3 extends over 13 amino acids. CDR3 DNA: TGTGCCAGCAGCGCAAGGGACCGCGGTACGCAGTATTTT. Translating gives CASSARDRGTQYF.

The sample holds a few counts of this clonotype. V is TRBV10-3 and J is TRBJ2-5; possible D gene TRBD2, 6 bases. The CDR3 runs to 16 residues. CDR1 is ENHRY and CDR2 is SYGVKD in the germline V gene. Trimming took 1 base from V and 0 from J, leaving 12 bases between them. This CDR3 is CAISEWGDGDQETQYF. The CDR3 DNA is TGTGCCATCAGTGAGTGGGGGGACGGAGACCAAGAGACCCAGTACTTC.